A single sample gave rise to the 25 T cell receptor beta chains below, sequenced in a study of CD8+ T cells in alopecia areata. cDNA reverse transcribed from extracted RNA served as the sequencing template. TCRdb's copy holds only in-frame clones and misses some; the assay was immunoSEQ multiplex PCR. Of over 9,000 clones listed, 50% to 80% were seen once; the top ten hold roughly 15%. Obtained from alopecia areata patients were lesional scalp punch biopsies along with peripheral blood. The sequencing input was skin. Receptor source: a human donor with alopecia areata.

This rearrangement joins TRBV6-6 to TRBJ2-7, with no clear D. Germline V gives CDR1 MNHNY, CDR2 SVGAGI (reference sequence). Trimming left V 2 bases short and J 0 bases short, with 14 bases between. The CDR3 length is 16 residues. CDR3 sequence (DNA): TGTGCCAGCAGTTACAGTATGTCGGGTATCTCCTACGAGCAGTACTTC. Translated, it gives CASSYSMSGISYEQYF.

This clone was found once. V usage is TRBV7-2 and J usage is TRBJ2-7; no definite D call. The V and J ends lost 0 bases and 0 bases respectively, with 9 bases between them. CDR1 is SGHTA and CDR2 is FQGNSA in the germline V gene. The CDR3 loop spans 15 amino acids. In DNA, the CDR3 is TGTGCCAGCAGCTTAGCGGTGGATAGCTCCTACGAGCAGTACTTC. This encodes CASSLAVDSSYEQYF.

This chain uses TRBV18 with TRBJ1-1; possibly TRBD1 for D (5 bases). The CDR3 contains 16 residues. Germline-derived CDR1 and CDR2 are KGHSH and LQKENI. The germline V and J ends were trimmed by 6 bases and 5 bases, with 22 bases remaining between them. The CDR3 DNA sequence: TGTGCCAGCTCGCTCAGGGTTGAGGGAATCGGAACTGAAGCTTTCTTT. The encoded protein is CASSLRVEGIGTEAFF.

This clone was counted a single time. V is TRBV4-3 and J is TRBJ1-2; D gene uncertain. V was clipped by 0 bases and J by 2 bases, with 10 bases between them. The CDR3 totals 15 residues. The germline gives CDR1 LGHNA, CDR2 YSLEER. The chain's CDR3 is CASSQDGWGNYGYTF. CDR3 DNA: TGCGCCAGCAGCCAAGATGGGTGGGGAAACTATGGCTACACCTTC.

This sequence joins TRBV4-2 and TRBJ1-4; D possibly corresponds to TRBD1 (6 bases). V was shortened by 4 bases and J by 8 bases, with 20 bases between the two germline ends. Germline values: CDR1 LGHNA, CDR2 YNFKEQ. CDR3 length equals 16 residues. The CDR3 here is CASSPVIGGFEEKLFF. The CDR3 DNA follows: TGTGCCAGCAGCCCGGTTATAGGGGGGTTCGAAGAAAAACTGTTTTTT.

The chain uses TRBV19 and TRBJ1-1; D gene ambiguous. CDR3 length equals 13 residues. V gave up 8 bases and J gave up 1 base, with 11 bases separating them. From germline, CDR1 is LNHDA and CDR2 SQIVND (reference sequence). CDR3 nucleotide sequence: TGTGCCAGTGAAGACCGGGAGAACACTGAAGCTTTCTTT. Translated, it gives CASEDRENTEAFF.

The chain carries TRBV28 and TRBJ2-5; 7 bases are shared with TRBD2. V was pared by 6 bases and J by 5 bases, with 15 bases of the junction left unmatched. This CDR3 comprises 16 residues. From germline, CDR1 is MDHEN and CDR2 SYDVKM. This CDR3 is CASSRPDYSGTETQYF. The CDR3 nucleotides read TGTGCCAGCAGCCGACCCGACTACAGCGGGACGGAGACCCAGTACTTC.

The CDR3 DNA reads TGTGCCAGCAGCTTAGGATGGGGGAGATCGAACACCGGGGAGCTGTTTTTT. Amino acid sequence: CASSLGWGRSNTGELFF. The V and J genes are TRBV13 and TRBJ2-2, with D tentatively TRBD1 or TRBD2 (5 bases each). Trimming shortened V by 0 bases and J by 0 bases, and 11 bases separated the two germline ends. Germline V gives CDR1 PRHDT, CDR2 FYEKMQ (reference sequence). This CDR3 has 17 amino acids.

This clone has only a few counts. The chain carries TRBV28 and TRBJ1-1, with D possibly being TRBD1 (5 bases). Germline V gene data show CDR1 as MDHEN and CDR2 as SYDVKM. V lost 2 bases to trimming and J lost 1 base, with 11 bases between them. The length of the CDR3 is 15 residues. The DNA for the CDR3 is TGTGCCAGCAGTTTAGAGGGACTCTCGAACACTGAAGCTTTCTTT. Residues: CASSLEGLSNTEAFF. Complete variable domain (other parts from reference TRBV28 and TRBJ1-1): DVKVTQSSRYLVKRTGEKVFLECVQDMDHENMFWYRQDPGLGLRLIYFSYDVKMKEKGDIPEGYSVSREKKERFSLILESASTNQTSMYLCASSLEGLSNTEAFFGQGTRLTVV.

The V and J genes are TRBV11-2 and TRBJ2-7; TRBD1 is a possible D gene (5 bases). CDR3 length: 13 amino acids. V was shortened by 1 base and J by 6 bases, with 10 bases between the two germline ends. CDR1 is SGHAT and CDR2 is FQNNGV in the germline V gene. CDR3 coding DNA: TGTGCCAGCAGCTTAGGGTTTGGGGCCGAGCAGTACTTC. Translating it yields CASSLGFGAEQYF.

V usage is TRBV7-2 and J usage is TRBJ1-2, with unresolved D. Deletions cut 5 bases from V and 2 bases from J, with 6 bases between. The CDR3 is 12 residues long. Germline loops: CDR1 SGHTA, CDR2 FQGNSA. DNA for the CDR3: TGTGCCAGCAGCCCCGTGAACTATGGCTACACCTTC. Translated, it gives CASSPVNYGYTF.

The rearrangement joins TRBV6-1 to TRBJ2-6; D not resolved. Germline values: CDR1 MNHNS, CDR2 SASEGT. The CDR3 has 15 amino acids. The V and J ends lost 3 bases and 3 bases respectively, with 9 bases between them. The CDR3 region is CASSDGLFGANVLTF. In DNA form, the CDR3 reads TGTGCCAGCAGTGACGGTCTCTTTGGGGCCAACGTCCTGACTTTC.

This chain joins TRBV5-6 and TRBJ2-5, with D perhaps matching TRBD2 (6 bases). Germline assignment: CDR1 SGHDT and CDR2 YYEEEE. The V and J ends lost 3 bases and 4 bases respectively, with 16 bases between them. The CDR3 has 15 amino acids. The chain's CDR3 is CASSSGVFAGETQYF. The DNA of the CDR3 is TGTGCCAGCAGCTCGGGGGTTTTCGCGGGAGAGACCCAGTACTTC.

This clone was counted a single time. V usage is TRBV5-1 and J usage is TRBJ2-7; D is unresolved. Trimming took off 4 bases at V and 0 bases at J, with 17 bases between the two ends. Per germline, CDR1 SGHRS and CDR2 YFSETQ. The CDR3 is 16 amino acids. The chain's CDR3 is CASSTQQALSSYEQYF. The CDR3 nucleotides read TGCGCCAGCAGCACACAGCAGGCGCTGAGCTCCTACGAGCAGTACTTC.

This clone was seen just once. This chain links TRBV29-1 with TRBJ2-1, with 12 bases aligning to TRBD2. The CDR3 consists of 14 residues. Germline-derived CDR1 and CDR2 are SQVTM and ANQGSEA. V was pared by 5 bases and J by 1 base, with 0 bases of the junction left unmatched. This chain's CDR3 is CSVLAGGSYNEQFF. The CDR3 DNA reads as TGCAGCGTTCTAGCGGGAGGGTCCTACAATGAGCAGTTCTTC.

The chain employs TRBV13 and TRBJ2-7; TRBD2 agrees at 14 bases. The CDR3 has 15 residues. The germline V gene encodes CDR1 PRHDT and CDR2 FYEKMQ (reference sequence). Unmatched junction bases numbered 6, after V lost 4 bases and J lost 7 bases. The CDR3 spells CASSSRLAGGLEQYF. The CDR3 coding sequence is TGTGCCAGCAGCTCTCGACTAGCGGGAGGGCTTGAGCAGTACTTC.

This clone was counted a few times. The chain employs TRBV18 and TRBJ2-6, with TRBD1 matching 9 bases. V lost 3 bases and J lost 2; bases outside the gene matches: 8. Germline loops: CDR1 KGHSH, CDR2 LQKENI. The CDR3 has 18 residues. Here the CDR3 reads CASSPFPGQGPGANVLTF. CDR3 nucleotides: TGTGCCAGCTCACCGTTTCCGGGACAGGGTCCTGGGGCCAACGTCCTGACTTTC.

This clone has a handful of counts. The junction differs from germline at one of its ends, possibly a read error. The rearrangement uses TRBV7-7 and TRBJ2-2, with D unclear. There are 13 residues in the CDR3. Germline CDR1 is SSHAT and CDR2 is FNYEAQ (reference sequence). CDR3 in amino acids: CASSSSGPRELFF. CDR3 nucleotide sequence: TGTGCTAGCAGCTCCAGTGGGCCGAGGGAGCTGTTTTTT.

V is TRBV7-9 and J is TRBJ2-5, with TRBD1 matching over 9 bases. Gene TRBJ2-7 matches the end of the DNA better, so the J call may be wrong. CDR1 SEHNR and CDR2 FQNEAQ come from the germline V gene (reference sequence). CDR3 length: 14 amino acids. CDR3 region: CASSGTGYTYEQYF. The CDR3 DNA is TGTGCCAGCAGCGGGACAGGGTATACCTACGAGCAGTACTTC.

This chain uses TRBV5-6 with TRBJ2-6; D ambiguous. Germline V CDR1 and CDR2: SGHDT, YYEEEE. Trimming cost V 1 base and J 0 bases, with 14 bases left between them. There are 18 residues in the CDR3. The CDR3 bases are TGTGCCAGCAGCTTGCGGATGGTTTTGGGCTCTGGGGCCAACGTCCTGACTTTC. It encodes CASSLRMVLGSGANVLTF.

This clone appeared a few times. This chain uses TRBV6-5 with TRBJ2-2, with 7 nucleotides matching TRBD1. Looked up from germline, CDR1 is MNHEY and CDR2 is SVGAGI. The CDR3 spans 15 residues. V gave up 6 bases and J gave up 0 bases; unmatched junction bases: 4. CDR3 sequence (DNA): TGTGCCAGCAGCCCGGGACAGACGAACACCGGGGAGCTGTTTTTT. Translated: CASSPGQTNTGELFF.

The chain recombines TRBV2 with TRBJ1-5; possible D gene TRBD1, 5 bases. V lost 6 bases and J 7 bases, leaving 16 bases between the germline ends. The CDR3 loop spans 14 amino acids. Per germline, CDR1 SNHLY and CDR2 FYNNEI. CDR3 in DNA: TGTGCCAGCAGCCACGCGGGGGGGAGCCAGCCCCAGCATTTT. Translated: CASSHAGGSQPQHF.

This chain uses TRBV27 with TRBJ2-1; D may be TRBD2 (6 bases). The germline gives CDR1 MNHEY, CDR2 SMNVEV (reference sequence). This CDR3 spans 16 amino acids. Trimming removed 6 bases at V and 1 base at J, with 16 bases between. The CDR3: CASRKSAGGSYNEQFF. The CDR3 bases are TGTGCCAGCAGAAAATCTGCCGGGGGATCCTACAATGAGCAGTTCTTC.

This chain links TRBV30 with TRBJ2-3; 8 bases agree with TRBD1. The CDR3 extends over 14 amino acids. V lost 2 bases, J lost 10 bases, and 11 bases stayed unmatched. In germline, CDR1 is GTSNPN, CDR2 SVGIG (reference sequence). The CDR3 reads CAWSTLRGQAAQYF. For the CDR3, the DNA is TGTGCCTGGAGTACCCTGAGGGGACAGGCTGCGCAGTATTTT. Combining the CDR3 with reference TRBV30 and TRBJ2-3 gives the whole variable domain SQTIHQWPATLVQPVGSPLSLECTVEGTSNPNLYWYRQAAGRGLQLLFYSVGIGQISSEVPQNLSASRPQDRQFILSSKKLLLSDSGFYLCAWSTLRGQAAQYFGPGTRLTVL.

This clone ranks as medium-sized. The chain joins TRBV18 to TRBJ2-7; 9 bases fit TRBD1. The junction had 4 bases not matched to a gene; V was cut back by 0 bases and J by 4 bases. The CDR3 is 15 residues long. Germline V gene data show CDR1 as KGHSH and CDR2 as LQKENI. The CDR3 DNA reads TGTGCCAGCTCACCACCGGGACAGGGCGATTACGAGCAGTACTTC. Translation gives CASSPPGQGDYEQYF.